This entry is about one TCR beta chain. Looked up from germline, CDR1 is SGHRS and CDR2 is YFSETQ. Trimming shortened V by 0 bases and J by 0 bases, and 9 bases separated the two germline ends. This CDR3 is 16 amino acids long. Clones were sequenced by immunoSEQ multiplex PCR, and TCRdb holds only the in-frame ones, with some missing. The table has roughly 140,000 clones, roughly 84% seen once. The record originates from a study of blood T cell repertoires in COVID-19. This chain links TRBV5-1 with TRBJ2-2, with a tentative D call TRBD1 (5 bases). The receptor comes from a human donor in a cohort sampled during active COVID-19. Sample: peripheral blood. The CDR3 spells CASSLGRGANTGELFF. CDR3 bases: TGCGCCAGCAGCTTGGGTAGGGGCGCGAACACCGGGGAGCTGTTTTTT.